The present TCR beta chain was sequenced within a study of blood T cells in healthy people across ages. CDR1 is SGHTA and CDR2 is FQGNSA in the germline V gene. V dropped 5 bases and J dropped 2 bases, with 17 bases sitting between them. The CDR3 covers 16 residues. A remark on this clonotype: Its antigen remains unknown.

Study conclusions and caveats: When set beside aged donors, long-lived donors presented more naive CD4+ cells and higher diversity.

Primers used in a second PCR of roughly 6 to 11 cycles were a sample-barcoded 5' primer and a J-beta primer mix. Carrying 12 random nucleotides, a template-switch adaptor labeled each individual cDNA molecule. Each CDR3 protein is one row after TCRdb ran MiXCR on the 5' RACE reads. The sample lists hundreds of thousands of distinct CDR3 sequences, 35% to 60% occurring once. Sequencing was performed on blood. J is TRBJ2-3 and V is TRBV7-2, with D perhaps given as TRBD1 or TRBD2 (5 bases each). The TCR was taken from a man at least 80 years old in good health. CDR3 loop: CASSTNWAGTTDTQYF. CDR3 nucleotides: TGTGCCAGCAGCACCAACTGGGCAGGGACCACAGATACGCAGTATTTT.